One and the same sample provided the 9 T cell receptor beta chains below, sequenced in a study of T cells in Graves' hyperthyroidism and ophthalmopathy. What was amplified from RNA transcripts were TCR beta CDR3 regions. First-round RT-PCR targeting the TCR CDR3 was performed with the HTBI primer set. TCRdb used MiXCR to reprocess the multiplex PCR reads, holding one entry per CDR3 protein. The table lists approximately 270,000 distinct CDR3 sequences, 14% to 15% of them singletons. Sequencing used blood. The receptors originated from a woman in her thirties or forties with Graves' hyperthyroidism that later progressed to Graves' ophthalmopathy.

This chain uses TRBV6-1 with TRBJ2-1, with 11 bases that match TRBD2. The J call may be faulty, since TRBJ2-7 better matches the DNA end. The CDR3 is made up of 16 amino acids. The V gene's germline CDR1 is MNHNS and CDR2 SASEGT. CDR3 nucleotides: TGTGCCAGCAGCCCTTTGGGGACTAGCGGCTACAATGAGCAGTACTTC. Translated, it gives CASSPLGTSGYNEQYF.

This clonotype came up a few times. The gene calls are TRBV4-1 and TRBJ2-3, with D perhaps TRBD2 (6 bases). V was pared by 3 bases and J by 8 bases, with 24 bases between. This CDR3 is built from 17 residues. Per germline, CDR1 MGHRA and CDR2 YSYEKL. CDR3 bases: TGCGCCAGCAGCCAGGGGACTCCGGGACGCGCTTTGGGTACGCAGTATTTT. It is translated as CASSQGTPGRALGTQYF.

The table lists this clonotype with many counts. The chain is built from TRBV9 and TRBJ1-5; 7 nucleotides line up with TRBD1. The germline V gene has CDR1 SGDLS and CDR2 YYNGEE. The CDR3 is 16 residues long. V shed 4 bases, J shed 1 base, and the junction held 8 bases outside the gene matches. In DNA, the CDR3 is TGTGCCAGCAGCCCAGGGGGGCCGTACAGCAATCAGCCCCAGCATTTT. Amino acids: CASSPGGPYSNQPQHF.

Here the CDR3 DNA reads TGCAGTGTTGGGACAGGGGGCGAGGTTTCACCCCTCCACTTT. Translating it yields CSVGTGGEVSPLHF. The V gene is TRBV20-1, the J gene TRBJ1-6, with TRBD1 matching over 12 bases. CDR1 DFQATT and CDR2 SNEGSKA come from the germline V gene (reference sequence). The CDR3 totals 14 residues. J gave up 9 bases and V 7 bases, and 7 bases lay outside the gene matches.

Comments on this clonotype: The junction and the germline gene differ at one end; a read error may be behind it. In DNA, the CDR3 is TGTGCCAGCAGCTCCGGCGGGGATGGCCACACCTTC. This codes for CASSSGGDGHTF. V is TRBV7-6 and J is TRBJ1-2; D is ambiguous. CDR3 length: 12 amino acids. Germline CDR1 and CDR2: SGHVS and FNYEAQ.

Details on this clonotype: The conserved phenylalanine or tryptophan normally closing the CDR3 is absent here, so this likely arose from a read error. The chain recombines TRBV19 with TRBJ1-1; 12 bases map to TRBD1. Germline assignment: CDR1 LNHDA and CDR2 SQIVND (reference sequence). The CDR3 spans 16 residues. V dropped 6 bases and J dropped 4; count of bases not matched to a gene: 9. The CDR3 DNA follows: TGTGCCAGTAGGCCGGGACAGGGGGCTTCGGGCACTGAAGCTTTCCTT. It yields the protein CASRPGQGASGTEAFL.

Many counts were recorded for this clonotype. This sequence joins TRBV9 and TRBJ2-7, with D unresolved. Trimming removed 3 bases from V and 2 bases from J, with 18 bases in between. This CDR3 has 16 residues. Germline CDR1 reads SGDLS; CDR2 reads YYNGEE. The CDR3 region is CASSGQTQVKAYEQYF. In DNA form, the CDR3 reads TGTGCCAGCAGCGGCCAAACGCAGGTAAAGGCCTACGAGCAGTACTTC.

The V and J genes are TRBV7-8 and TRBJ1-1, with 9 positions matching TRBD1. V was pared by 5 bases and J by 4 bases, with 5 bases of the junction left unmatched. CDR1 is SGHVS, CDR2 FQNEAQ, per germline. This CDR3 comprises 14 residues. DNA for the CDR3: TGTGCCAGCAGCCCCATGACAGGGGGCACTGAAGCTTTCTTT. This gives the protein CASSPMTGGTEAFF.

This clonotype was seen a handful of times. CDR3 amino acids: CASSPVRRMNTEAFF. In nucleotides, the CDR3 is TGTGCCAGCAGTCCCGTGAGAAGGATGAACACTGAAGCTTTCTTT. This chain joins TRBV12-3 or TRBV12-4 and TRBJ1-1; D uncertain. Trimming cost V 5 bases and J 0 bases, with 13 bases left between them. The CDR3 consists of 15 residues.